This is a list of T cell receptor beta chains from one sample in a study of sequential checkpoint blockade in melanoma. TCRdb's copy holds only in-frame clones and misses some; the assay was immunoSEQ multiplex PCR. The repertoire has about 12,000 clones, 60% to 80% of them found once; the top ten carry 50% to 70%. This material consisted of CD8+ T cells sorted from blood (inferred from file names), taken from a patient given nivolumab and ipilimumab in sequence. The receptors come from a human donor with melanoma. Both conserved end residues are part of each CDR3. D genes are given only for firm matches. Clone sizes are given selectively: once, few, many, or a class where the clone is expanded.

CDR3 protein,CDR3 DNA,D gene,J gene,V gene,clone size
CASSINSNNEQFF,TGTGCCAGTAGTATAAACAGCAACAATGAGCAGTTCTTC,.,TRBJ2-1,TRBV19,.
CASSRLAGDGETQYF,TGTGCCAGCAGCCGACTAGCGGGGGACGGAGAGACCCAGTACTTC,TRBD2,TRBJ2-5,TRBV7-9,.
CASSSLAGPVYEQYF,TGTGCCAGCAGTTCCCTGGCGGGGCCTGTCTACGAGCAGTACTTC,.,TRBJ2-7,TRBV6-5,.
CASRGAQAAPLYGYTF,TGTGCCAGCAGGGGTGCACAGGCGGCTCCCCTATATGGCTACACCTTC,.,TRBJ1-2,TRBV21-1,few
CAISELHERELYNTDTQYF,TGTGCCATCAGTGAACTACACGAGCGGGAGCTGTATAACACAGATACGCAGTATTTT,TRBD2,TRBJ2-3,TRBV10-3,.
CASRDIAGGLFNEQFF,TGTGCCAGCAGGGACATAGCGGGGGGCCTCTTCAATGAGCAGTTCTTC,TRBD2,TRBJ2-1,TRBV27,.
CASSPTTGSNEKLFF,TGTGCCAGCAGCCCCACGACAGGGTCTAATGAAAAACTGTTTTTT,TRBD1,TRBJ1-4,TRBV6-5,once
CASSIFSAGLNTGELFF,TGTGCCAGTAGTATTTTTTCGGCGGGGCTAAACACCGGGGAGCTGTTTTTT,.,TRBJ2-2,TRBV19,.
CASTTSGSYEQYF,TGTGCCAGTACTACTAGCGGCTCCTACGAGCAGTACTTC,TRBD2,TRBJ2-7,TRBV19,.
CASSPRQGDQPQHF,TGTGCCAGCAGTCCGCGACAGGGGGATCAGCCCCAGCATTTT,TRBD1,TRBJ1-5,TRBV27,.
CASSWGTGFYEQYF,TGTGCCAGCAGCTGGGGGACAGGGTTCTACGAGCAGTACTTC,TRBD1,TRBJ2-7,TRBV5-4,.
CASSYSIRGEETQYF,TGTGCCAGCAGTTACTCGATCCGGGGAGAAGAGACCCAGTACTTC,.,TRBJ2-5,TRBV6-5,once
CSISPVEGLGSEAFF,TGTTCCATCAGTCCCGTGGAGGGTCTGGGATCTGAAGCTTTCTTT,.,TRBJ1-1,TRBV6-5,once
CASSMGQMNTEAFF,TGTGCCAGTAGTATGGGGCAGATGAACACTGAAGCTTTCTTT,.,TRBJ1-1,TRBV19,.
CASSQQTGTYGYTF,TGTGCCAGCAGCCAACAGACAGGGACTTATGGCTACACCTTC,TRBD1,TRBJ1-2,TRBV9,few
CASSPGWGTDTQYF,TGTGCCAGCAGCCCAGGGTGGGGCACAGATACGCAGTATTTT,.,TRBJ2-3,TRBV5-4,.
CASSAWTDSYEQYF,TGTGCCAGCAGCGCCTGGACTGACTCCTACGAGCAGTACTTC,.,TRBJ2-7,TRBV9,.
CASSDDIMNTEAFF,TGTGCCAGCAGCGACGACATCATGAACACTGAAGCTTTCTTT,.,TRBJ1-1,TRBV7-6,once
CASSYSPSGTDTQYF,TGTGCCAGCAGCTACAGCCCCTCGGGCACAGATACGCAGTATTTT,.,TRBJ2-3,TRBV7-2,.
CASSGQGEKPYEQYF,TGTGCCAGCAGCGGACAGGGGGAGAAACCCTACGAGCAGTACTTC,TRBD1,TRBJ2-7,TRBV5-8,.
CASSVHGQGVGEKLFF,TGTGCCAGCAGCGTTCACGGACAGGGCGTCGGTGAAAAACTGTTTTTT,TRBD1,TRBJ1-4,TRBV9,.
CATSRDRGNEQFF,TGTGCCACCAGCAGAGACAGGGGGAATGAGCAGTTCTTC,TRBD1,TRBJ2-1,TRBV15,.
CASSYTTGDSYEQYF,TGTGCCAGCAGTTATACGACAGGGGACTCCTACGAGCAGTACTTC,TRBD1,TRBJ2-7,TRBV28,.
CASSLGTGLSYGYTF,TGTGCCAGCAGCTTGGGGACAGGGTTGAGCTATGGCTACACCTTC,TRBD1,TRBJ1-2,TRBV7-6,.
CASSLWGTGRKNIQYF,TGTGCCAGCAGCTTGTGGGGGACAGGGAGAAAAAACATTCAGTACTTC,TRBD1,TRBJ2-4,TRBV5-5,.
CASSLLGGMNQPQHF,TGTGCCAGCAGCTTATTAGGGGGTATGAATCAGCCCCAGCATTTT,.,TRBJ1-5,TRBV4-2,.
CASSTSLGDSYEQYF,TGCGCCAGCAGCACATCTTTAGGGGATTCCTACGAGCAGTACTTC,.,TRBJ2-7,TRBV4-1,.
CASSFPLLNNEQFF,TGCGCCAGCAGCTTCCCACTTCTTAACAATGAGCAGTTCTTC,.,TRBJ2-1,TRBV5-1,.
CASSLYYPGALAGGLAETQYF,TGTGCCAGCAGTTTATATTACCCGGGGGCCCTAGCGGGGGGATTAGCCGAGACCCAGTACTTC,TRBD2,TRBJ2-5,TRBV27,few
CASSLAASYNEQFF,TGTGCCAGCAGCCTAGCTGCGTCCTACAATGAGCAGTTCTTC,.,TRBJ2-1,TRBV6-5,.